A single T cell receptor (beta chain) is shown here with its context. Antigen unknown. Germline lookup yields CDR1 MNHNS and CDR2 SASEGT. The length of the CDR3 is 13 residues. V gave up 4 bases and J gave up 2 bases; unmatched junction bases: 1. This entry comes from a study of OX40 agonist ivuxolimab in advanced cancers. Study-wide background: Three partial responders included one hepatocellular carcinoma patient and two cutaneous melanoma patients.

Study outcomes and limitations: Blood T cells, both CD4+ and CD8+, expanded clonally by week 6 at 0.1 to 3.0 mg/kg.

Here immunoSEQ multiplex PCR was the method, and the copy in TCRdb shows in-frame clones only, minus some. The table includes over 35,000 clones, roughly 86% detected once. This TCR was sampled from an adult with an advanced solid tumor such as melanoma, head and neck, liver or kidney cancer. V usage is TRBV6-1 and J usage is TRBJ2-7; the match to TRBD1 covers 8 bases. The sample in question was CD4+ or CD8+ T cells sorted from blood, obtained in a trial of the OX40 agonist ivuxolimab. The CDR3 protein is CASSADRAYEQYV. In nucleotides, the CDR3 is TGTGCCAGCAGTGCGGACAGGGCCTACGAGCAGTACGTC.